This is a list of T cell receptor beta chains from one sample in a study of preoperative IRX-2 immunotherapy in early breast cancer. Clones were sequenced by immunoSEQ multiplex PCR, and TCRdb holds only the in-frame ones, with some missing. The data show about 33,000 clones, around 92% seen once. Material: tumor tissue, obtained after IRX-2 immunotherapy. The receptors stem from a human donor with breast cancer. Both conserved end residues are part of each CDR3. The D gene is left open where the match is weak. Not all rows give a size; the values are once, few, many and, for expanded clones, a class.

TRBJ2-1 TRBV19 NA NA CASSPMGLELDEQFF TGTGCCAGTAGTCCCATGGGGCTAGAGTTGGATGAGCAGTTCTTC
TRBJ2-5 TRBV5-1 NA TRBD2 CASSTSGGPETQYF TGCGCCAGCAGCACTAGCGGGGGGCCAGAGACCCAGTACTTC
TRBJ2-1 TRBV30 NA TRBD2 CAWTSGGYNEQFF TGTGCCTGGACTAGCGGAGGCTACAATGAGCAGTTCTTC
TRBJ2-3 TRBV14 NA TRBD2 CASSQERGSPDTQYF TGTGCCAGCAGCCAAGAGCGGGGGTCCCCAGATACGCAGTATTTT
TRBJ1-3 TRBV10-3 NA NA CAISESSFLKRENTIYF TGTGCCATCAGTGAGTCGAGCTTCCTAAAGAGAGAAAACACCATATATTTT
TRBJ1-1 TRBV11-3 NA NA CASSLVAMNTEAFF TGTGCCAGCAGCTTAGTGGCCATGAACACTGAAGCTTTCTTT
TRBJ1-1 TRBV5-1 NA NA CASSLPGANTEAFF TGCGCCAGCAGCTTGCCAGGGGCGAACACTGAAGCTTTCTTT
TRBJ1-2 TRBV5-1 NA NA CASSQGAGNYGYTF TGCGCCAGCAGCCAGGGTGCAGGGAACTATGGCTACACCTTC
TRBJ2-3 TRBV11-3 NA NA CASSSEGTLAFGGSTDTQYF TGTGCCAGCAGCTCCGAAGGGACACTAGCTTTCGGGGGAAGCACAGATACGCAGTATTTT
TRBJ2-1 TRBV6-8 NA TRBD1 CASRHRDRGYNEQFF TGTGCCAGCAGACACCGGGACAGGGGTTACAATGAGCAGTTCTTC
TRBJ1-2 TRBV19 once NA CASSIGGGYGYTF TGTGCCAGTAGTATCGGGGGAGGCTATGGCTACACCTTC
TRBJ2-3 TRBV18 NA NA CASSELAGSTDTQYF TGTGCCAGCTCAGAACTAGCAGGAAGCACAGATACGCAGTATTTT
TRBJ1-3 TRBV6-8 once NA CASSYSGLQILGNTIYF TGTGCCAGCAGTTACTCAGGCCTACAGATCCTTGGAAACACCATATATTTT
TRBJ1-2 TRBV11-3 NA NA CASSATGYGYGYTF TGTGCCAGCAGCGCAACAGGGTATGGCTATGGCTACACCTTC
TRBJ2-1 TRBV11-3 NA TRBD2 CASSRRSSGGADEQFF TGTGCCAGCAGCCGGCGCTCCTCGGGAGGGGCTGATGAGCAGTTCTTC
TRBJ2-7 TRBV6-8 NA NA CASSYSPSSYEQYF TGTGCCAGCAGTTACTCGCCAAGCTCCTACGAGCAGTACTTC
TRBJ1-1 TRBV25-1 once NA CASSGPGTRVPEAFF TGTGCCAGCAGTGGACCCGGGACCAGAGTCCCTGAAGCTTTCTTT
TRBJ2-1 TRBV6-7 NA TRBD2 CASSPRGGIYNEQFF TGTGCCAGCAGTCCGCGGGGGGGAATATACAATGAGCAGTTCTTC
TRBJ2-1 TRBV11-3 NA NA CASSLFPGSSYNEQFF TGTGCCAGCAGCTTATTCCCCGGAAGCTCCTACAATGAGCAGTTCTTC
TRBJ2-5 TRBV11-3 NA TRBD2 CASRELAGGETQYF TGTGCCAGCAGGGAACTAGCGGGAGGCGAGACCCAGTACTTC
TRBJ1-5 TRBV19 NA NA CASSTAPNSNQPQHF TGTGCCAGTAGTACGGCACCCAATAGCAATCAGCCCCAGCATTTT
TRBJ1-4 TRBV23-1 NA TRBD1 CTSSHPDRGSNEKLFF TGCACCAGCAGCCATCCTGACAGGGGTTCTAATGAAAAACTGTTTTTT
TRBJ1-1 TRBV6-8 NA NA CASSYSPGISEAFF TGTGCCAGCAGTTACTCCCCCGGGATTTCAGAAGCTTTCTTT
TRBJ2-5 TRBV11-3 once NA CASSSRTGGALETQYF TGTGCCAGCAGCTCACGGACGGGGGGCGCCTTGGAGACCCAGTACTTC
TRBJ2-3 TRBV30 NA TRBD2 CAWSHLAGGTDTQYF TGTGCCTGGAGCCATCTAGCGGGGGGCACAGATACGCAGTATTTT
TRBJ1-5 TRBV11-3 NA NA CASSTREGVQPQHF TGTGCCAGCAGCACCAGAGAAGGGGTTCAGCCCCAGCATTTT
TRBJ2-1 TRBV6-8 NA NA CASSYSIYNREEQFF TGTGCCAGCAGTTACTCGATATATAATAGGGAAGAGCAGTTCTTC
TRBJ2-3 TRBV5-1 once NA CASIKPRGFADTQYF TGCGCCAGCATCAAGCCTCGGGGTTTCGCAGATACGCAGTATTTT
TRBJ1-2 TRBV11-3 NA TRBD1 CASSLSGTGIYGYTF TGTGCCAGCAGCTTGAGCGGGACAGGGATCTATGGCTACACCTTC
TRBJ1-5 TRBV19 NA NA CASNAGSNQPQHF TGTGCCAGTAACGCGGGAAGCAATCAGCCCCAGCATTTT
TRBJ1-1 TRBV11-3 few NA CASRKTTGMAEAFF TGTGCCAGCAGAAAAACAACAGGGATGGCTGAAGCTTTCTTT
TRBJ2-2 TRBV30 NA NA CAWSVTGELFF TGTGCCTGGAGTGTAACCGGGGAGCTGTTTTTT
TRBJ2-5 TRBV11-3 NA TRBD2 CASSFSGSKETQYF TGTGCCAGCAGCTTCAGCGGGAGTAAAGAGACCCAGTACTTC
TRBJ2-2 TRBV11-3 NA NA CASMGGLLHTGELFF TGTGCCAGCATGGGGGGGCTTCTGCACACCGGGGAGCTGTTTTTT
TRBJ1-1 TRBV6-8 NA NA CASSYTGSTEAFF TGTGCCAGCAGTTACACAGGGAGTACTGAAGCTTTCTTT
TRBJ1-2 TRBV6-1 NA TRBD1 CASSEAHGDSAYGYTF TGTGCCAGCAGTGAAGCCCACGGGGACAGTGCCTATGGCTACACCTTC
TRBJ1-5 TRBV18 NA NA CASSTGNQPQHF TGTGCCAGCTCAACCGGAAATCAGCCCCAGCATTTT
TRBJ1-1 TRBV7-5 NA NA CASSLAWQGGTEAFF TGTGCCAGCAGCTTGGCTTGGCAGGGCGGGACTGAAGCTTTCTTT
TRBJ1-2 TRBV18 NA NA CASSPRLISGESYGYTF TGTGCCAGCTCACCACGCCTTATTTCAGGGGAAAGCTATGGCTACACCTTC
TRBJ2-5 TRBV14 NA NA CASSQERARVYF TGTGCCAGCAGCCAAGAGCGGGCTAGAGTTTACTTC
TRBJ2-5 TRBV11-3 NA TRBD1 CASSSGQALRETQYF TGTGCCAGCAGCTCGGGACAGGCCTTAAGGGAGACCCAGTACTTC
TRBJ2-5 TRBV5-1 NA TRBD2 CASSFHAGRASGQETQYF TGCGCCAGCAGCTTCCACGCGGGTCGAGCTAGCGGCCAAGAGACCCAGTACTTC
TRBJ1-1 TRBV11-3 NA TRBD1 CASSLVGQVNTEAFF TGTGCCAGCAGCTTAGTAGGACAGGTGAACACTGAAGCTTTCTTT
TRBJ1-1 TRBV19 NA NA CASSKEPDAEAFF TGTGCCAGTAGTAAAGAGCCCGACGCTGAAGCTTTCTTT
TRBJ1-4 TRBV6-8 few TRBD1 CASRDRANEKLFF TGTGCCAGCCGGGACAGGGCTAATGAAAAACTGTTTTTT
TRBJ2-2 TRBV11-3 NA NA CASSFNRVTGELFF TGTGCCAGCAGCTTTAACAGGGTCACCGGGGAGCTGTTTTTT
TRBJ2-5 TRBV18 NA TRBD1 CASSGTPGTGVQETQYF TGTGCCAGCTCAGGAACACCGGGAACAGGGGTCCAAGAGACCCAGTACTTC
TRBJ1-2 TRBV30 few NA CAWSQGFNYGYTF TGTGCCTGGAGCCAGGGTTTTAACTATGGCTACACCTTC
TRBJ1-5 TRBV6-8 NA TRBD1 CASRKRGQENQPQHF TGTGCCAGCAGGAAAAGGGGGCAGGAGAATCAGCCCCAGCATTTT
TRBJ1-4 TRBV6-8 NA NA CASSQGLNEKLFF TGTGCCAGTAGCCAAGGACTTAATGAAAAACTGTTTTTT
TRBJ2-7 TRBV19 NA NA CASSFLRGGEQYF TGTGCCAGTAGTTTCTTAAGGGGAGGCGAGCAGTACTTC
TRBJ2-5 TRBV28 NA TRBD1 CASSSPRPDRAQETQYF TGTGCCAGCAGTTCTCCTCGACCCGACAGGGCCCAAGAGACCCAGTACTTC